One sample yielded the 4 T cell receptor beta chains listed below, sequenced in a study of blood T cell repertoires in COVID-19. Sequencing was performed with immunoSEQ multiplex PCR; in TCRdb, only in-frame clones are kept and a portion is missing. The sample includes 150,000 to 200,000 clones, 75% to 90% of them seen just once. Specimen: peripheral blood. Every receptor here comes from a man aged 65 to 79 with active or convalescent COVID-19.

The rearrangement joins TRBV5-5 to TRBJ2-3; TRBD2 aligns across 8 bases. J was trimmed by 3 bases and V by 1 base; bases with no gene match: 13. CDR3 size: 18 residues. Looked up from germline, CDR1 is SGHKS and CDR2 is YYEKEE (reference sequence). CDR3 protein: CASSLRSPAGGSTDTQYF. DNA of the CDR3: TGTGCCAGCAGCTTGAGGTCCCCCGCGGGGGGCAGTACAGATACGCAGTATTTT. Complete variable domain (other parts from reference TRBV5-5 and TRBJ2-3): DAGVTQSPTHLIKTRGQQVTLRCSPISGHKSVSWYQQVLGQGPQFIFQYYEKEERGRGNFPDRFSARQFPNYSSELNVNALLLGDSALYLCASSLRSPAGGSTDTQYFGPGTRLTVL.

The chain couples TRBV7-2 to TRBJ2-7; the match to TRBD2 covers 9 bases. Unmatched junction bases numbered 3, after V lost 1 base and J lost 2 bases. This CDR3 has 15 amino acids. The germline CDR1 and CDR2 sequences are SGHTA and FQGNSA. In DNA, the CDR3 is TGTGCCAGCAGCTTAGAAGCGGGAGGACCCTACGAGCAGTACTTC. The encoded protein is CASSLEAGGPYEQYF.

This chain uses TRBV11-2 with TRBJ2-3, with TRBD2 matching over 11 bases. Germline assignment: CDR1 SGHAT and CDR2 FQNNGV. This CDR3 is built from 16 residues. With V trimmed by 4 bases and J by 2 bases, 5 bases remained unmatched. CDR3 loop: CASSSNSGRATDTQYF. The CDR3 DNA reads TGTGCCAGCAGCTCCAATAGCGGGAGGGCCACAGATACGCAGTATTTT. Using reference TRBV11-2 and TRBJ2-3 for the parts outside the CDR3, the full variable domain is EAGVAQSPRYKIIEKRQSVAFWCNPISGHATLYWYQQILGQGPKLLIQFQNNGVVDDSQLPKDRFSAERLKGVDSTLKIQPAKLEDSAVYLCASSSNSGRATDTQYFGPGTRLTVL.

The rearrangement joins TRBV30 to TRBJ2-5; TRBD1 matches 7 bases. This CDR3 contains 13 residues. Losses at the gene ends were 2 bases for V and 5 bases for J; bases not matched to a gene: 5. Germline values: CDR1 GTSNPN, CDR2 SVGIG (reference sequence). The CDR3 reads CAWSTGDRETQYF. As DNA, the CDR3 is TGTGCCTGGAGTACAGGGGACCGGGAGACCCAGTACTTC.